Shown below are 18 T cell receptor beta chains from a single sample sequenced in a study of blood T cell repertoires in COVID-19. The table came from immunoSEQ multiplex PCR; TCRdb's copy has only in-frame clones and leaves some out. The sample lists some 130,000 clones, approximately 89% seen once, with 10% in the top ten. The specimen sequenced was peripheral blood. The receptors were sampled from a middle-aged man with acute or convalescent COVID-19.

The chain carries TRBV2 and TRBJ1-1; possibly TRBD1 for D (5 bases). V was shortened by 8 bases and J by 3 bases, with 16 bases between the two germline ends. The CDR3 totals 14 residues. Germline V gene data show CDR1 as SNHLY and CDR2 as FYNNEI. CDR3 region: CASLIDSRDTEAFF. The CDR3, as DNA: TGTGCCAGCCTTATTGACAGTCGGGACACTGAAGCTTTCTTT.

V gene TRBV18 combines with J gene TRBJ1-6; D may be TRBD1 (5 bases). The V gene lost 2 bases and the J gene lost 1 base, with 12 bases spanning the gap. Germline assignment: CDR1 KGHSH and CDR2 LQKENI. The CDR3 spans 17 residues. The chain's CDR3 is CASSPGGARSYNSPLHF. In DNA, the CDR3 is TGTGCCAGCTCACCAGGAGGGGCGAGATCCTATAATTCACCCCTCCACTTT.

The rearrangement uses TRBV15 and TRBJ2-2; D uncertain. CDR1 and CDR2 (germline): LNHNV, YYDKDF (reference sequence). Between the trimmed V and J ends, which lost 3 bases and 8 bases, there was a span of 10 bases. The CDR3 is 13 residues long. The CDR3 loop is CATSRGPTGELFF. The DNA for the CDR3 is TGTGCCACCAGCAGGGGCCCAACGGGGGAGCTGTTTTTT.

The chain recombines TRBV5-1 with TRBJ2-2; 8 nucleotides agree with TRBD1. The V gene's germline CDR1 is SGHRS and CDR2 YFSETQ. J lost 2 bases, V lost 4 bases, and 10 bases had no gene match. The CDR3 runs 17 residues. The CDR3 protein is CASSRLRGQANTGELFF. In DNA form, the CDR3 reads TGCGCCAGCAGCCGCCTAAGGGGACAGGCTAACACCGGGGAGCTGTTTTTT.

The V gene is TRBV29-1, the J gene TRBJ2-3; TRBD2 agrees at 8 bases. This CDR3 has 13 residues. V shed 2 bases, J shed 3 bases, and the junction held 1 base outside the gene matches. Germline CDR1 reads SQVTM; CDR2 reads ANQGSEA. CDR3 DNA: TGCAGCGTTGAACGGGGGGGAACAGATACGCAGTATTTT. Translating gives CSVERGGTDTQYF.

CDR3 sequence reads: CASSDSQDYSNQPQHF. CDR3 sequence (DNA): TGTGCCAGCAGTGATAGTCAGGACTATAGCAATCAGCCCCAGCATTTT. The V gene is TRBV2, the J gene TRBJ1-5; D unresolved. The V end lost 3 bases, the J end lost 0 bases, and 12 bases lay between the germline ends. The CDR3 is 16 residues long. Germline V gene data show CDR1 as SNHLY and CDR2 as FYNNEI.

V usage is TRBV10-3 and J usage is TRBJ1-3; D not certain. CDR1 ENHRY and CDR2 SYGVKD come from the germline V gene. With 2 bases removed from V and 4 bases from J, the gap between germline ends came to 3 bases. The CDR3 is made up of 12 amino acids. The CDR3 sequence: CAISELGNTIYF. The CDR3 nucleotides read TGTGCCATCAGTGAGCTCGGAAACACCATATATTTT.

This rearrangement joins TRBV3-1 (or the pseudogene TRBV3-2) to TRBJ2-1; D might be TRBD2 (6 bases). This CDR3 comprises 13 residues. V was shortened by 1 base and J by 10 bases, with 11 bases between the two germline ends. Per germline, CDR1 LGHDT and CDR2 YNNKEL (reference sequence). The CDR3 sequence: CASSQAREGEQFF. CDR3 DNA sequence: TGTGCCAGCAGCCAAGCGCGGGAAGGCGAGCAGTTCTTC.

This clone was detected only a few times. The CDR3 is CASSLRRTGGQETQYF. The CDR3 DNA is TGTGCCAGCAGCTTAAGAAGGACAGGGGGTCAAGAGACCCAGTACTTC. The rearrangement uses TRBV5-6 and TRBJ2-5, with TRBD1 identical over 10 bases. Germline CDR1 reads SGHDT; CDR2 reads YYEEEE. The CDR3 spans 16 residues. J gave up 2 bases and V 2 bases, and 6 bases lay outside the gene matches.

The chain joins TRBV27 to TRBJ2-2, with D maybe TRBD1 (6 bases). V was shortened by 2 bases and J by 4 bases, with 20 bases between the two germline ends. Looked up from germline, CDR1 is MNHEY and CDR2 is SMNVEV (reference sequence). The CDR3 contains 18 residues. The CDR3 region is CASSLAGRGSKGTGELFF. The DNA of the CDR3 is TGTGCCAGCAGTTTAGCGGGCAGGGGATCGAAAGGCACCGGGGAGCTGTTTTTT.

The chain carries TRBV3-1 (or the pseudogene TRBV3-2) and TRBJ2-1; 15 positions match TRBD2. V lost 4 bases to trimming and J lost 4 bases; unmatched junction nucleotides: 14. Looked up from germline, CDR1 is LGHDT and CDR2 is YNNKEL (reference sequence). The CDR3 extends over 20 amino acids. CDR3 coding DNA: TGTGCCAGCAGCCCCTTAGGGGCGATGGGACTAGCGGGAGGATACAATGAGCAGTTCTTC. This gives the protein CASSPLGAMGLAGGYNEQFF.

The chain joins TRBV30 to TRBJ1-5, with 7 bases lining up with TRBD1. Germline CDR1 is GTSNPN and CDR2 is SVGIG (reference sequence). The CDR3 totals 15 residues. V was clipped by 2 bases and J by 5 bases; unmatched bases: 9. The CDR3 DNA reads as TGTGCCTGGAGTTCAACGGGGACAGTCTATCAGCCCCAGCATTTT. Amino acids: CAWSSTGTVYQPQHF. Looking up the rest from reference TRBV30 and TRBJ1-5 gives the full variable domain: SQTIHQWPATLVQPVGSPLSLECTVEGTSNPNLYWYRQAAGRGLQLLFYSVGIGQISSEVPQNLSASRPQDRQFILSSKKLLLSDSGFYLCAWSSTGTVYQPQHFGDGTRLSIL.

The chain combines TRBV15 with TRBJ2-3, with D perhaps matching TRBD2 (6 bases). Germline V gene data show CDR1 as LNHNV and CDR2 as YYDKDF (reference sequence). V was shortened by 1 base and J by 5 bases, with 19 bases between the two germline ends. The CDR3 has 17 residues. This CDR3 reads CATSRGERVPEGDTQYF. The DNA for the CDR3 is TGTGCCACCAGCAGAGGCGAGCGGGTGCCGGAGGGAGATACGCAGTATTTT.

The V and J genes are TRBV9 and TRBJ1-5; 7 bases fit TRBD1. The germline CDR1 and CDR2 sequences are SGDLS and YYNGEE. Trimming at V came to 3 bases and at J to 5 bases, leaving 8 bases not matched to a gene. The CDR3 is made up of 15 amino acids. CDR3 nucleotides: TGTGCCAGCAGCGGAGGGGTGCAGGGGGATCAGCCCCAGCATTTT. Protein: CASSGGVQGDQPQHF.

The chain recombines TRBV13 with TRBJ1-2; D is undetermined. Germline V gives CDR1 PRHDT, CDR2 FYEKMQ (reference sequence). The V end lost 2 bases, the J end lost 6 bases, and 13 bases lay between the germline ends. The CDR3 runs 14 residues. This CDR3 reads CASSLRGVIHGYTF. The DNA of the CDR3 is TGTGCCAGCAGCTTACGGGGTGTCATCCATGGCTACACCTTC. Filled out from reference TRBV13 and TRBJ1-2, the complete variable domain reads AAGVIQSPRHLIKEKRETATLKCYPIPRHDTVYWYQQGPGQDPQFLISFYEKMQSDKGSIPDRFSAQQFSDYHSELNMSSLELGDSALYFCASSLRGVIHGYTFGSGTRLTVV.

The CDR3 spells CASSIEGANSFYGYTF. CDR3 nucleotides: TGTGCCAGTAGTATAGAGGGGGCGAACAGTTTTTATGGCTACACCTTC. The V gene is TRBV19, the J gene TRBJ1-2; D might be TRBD1 (6 bases). This CDR3 is built from 16 residues. Germline CDR1 is LNHDA and CDR2 is SQIVND (reference sequence). V shed 0 bases and J shed 5 bases, with 16 bases lying between them.

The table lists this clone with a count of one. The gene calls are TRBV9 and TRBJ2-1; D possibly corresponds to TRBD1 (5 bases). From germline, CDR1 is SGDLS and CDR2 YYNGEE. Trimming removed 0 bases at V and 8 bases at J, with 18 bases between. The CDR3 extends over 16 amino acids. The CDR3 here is CASSVGTGKGKDEQFF. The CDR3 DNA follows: TGTGCCAGCAGCGTAGGGACCGGAAAGGGGAAAGATGAGCAGTTCTTC.

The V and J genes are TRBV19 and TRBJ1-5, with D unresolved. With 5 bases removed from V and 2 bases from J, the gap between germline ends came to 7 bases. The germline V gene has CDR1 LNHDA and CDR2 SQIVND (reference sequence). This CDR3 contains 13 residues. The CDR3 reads CASSDNRNQPQHF. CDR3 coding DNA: TGTGCCAGTAGTGACAACCGCAATCAGCCCCAGCATTTT. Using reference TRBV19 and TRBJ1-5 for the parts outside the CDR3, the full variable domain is DGGITQSPKYLFRKEGQNVTLSCEQNLNHDAMYWYRQDPGQGLRLIYYSQIVNDFQKGDIAEGYSVSREKKESFPLTVTSAQKNPTAFYLCASSDNRNQPQHFGDGTRLSIL.